The rows below give T cell receptor beta chains drawn from one sample of a study of T cell responses to AZD1222 COVID-19 vaccine. Clones were sequenced by immunoSEQ multiplex PCR, and TCRdb holds only the in-frame ones, with some missing. This table has some 100,000 clones, 80% to 95% appearing once. The sample was peripheral blood, taken on day 0 of AZD1222 vaccination. These receptors came from an adult in good health. The conserved cysteine and the conserved F or W are not part of the CDR3 here. Fields, in order: V gene, D gene, J gene, CDR3 protein. D genes are given only for firm matches.

>TRBV3-1/TRBV3-2|NA|TRBJ1-2
ASSQGQLYGYT
>TRBV7-6|NA|TRBJ1-2
ASSLIRGGGGGYT
>TRBV6-5|TRBD2|TRBJ2-2
ASSYISGRGGGELF
>TRBV19|TRBD1|TRBJ2-7
ASSRTGDAYEQY
>TRBV2|TRBD2|TRBJ2-7
ASRTSGRRTYEQY
>TRBV10-3|NA|TRBJ1-2
AIKREEGYT
>TRBV4-1|NA|TRBJ2-7
ASSQDYATGRGEQY
>TRBV5-6|NA|TRBJ1-1
ASSLVAGLNTEAF
>TRBV5-1|NA|TRBJ2-2
ASSSLANTGELF
>TRBV6-5|TRBD1|TRBJ1-3
ASSYSGDRSGNTIY
>TRBV5-4|NA|TRBJ2-1
ASSLATQNEQF
>TRBV7-9|NA|TRBJ2-7
ASSGSWGAYEQY
>TRBV6-1|TRBD2|TRBJ2-1
ASSGDSGRDRYNEQF
>TRBV6-5|TRBD2|TRBJ2-5
ASSYSTSGYQETQY
>TRBV7-3|TRBD1|TRBJ1-2
ASSSRTGEGYT
>TRBV28|NA|TRBJ1-1
ASRGGLGTEAF
>TRBV7-8|NA|TRBJ1-5
ASSLRAYDTGNHQPQH
>TRBV29-1|TRBD2|TRBJ2-1
SVDTSGRANEQF
>TRBV27|NA|TRBJ1-1
ASTPGARHTEAF
>TRBV4-1|NA|TRBJ1-5
ASSLRRGENQPQH
>TRBV6-2/TRBV6-3|NA|TRBJ2-1
ASSNSIAEQF
>TRBV4-2|NA|TRBJ2-3
ASSQELGIDTQY
>TRBV25-1|NA|TRBJ2-3
ASSGSSDTQY
>TRBV15|NA|TRBJ1-6
ATSRDTGKGSPLH
>TRBV3-1/TRBV3-2|NA|TRBJ1-4
ASSRPQVPPEKLF
>TRBV6-4|NA|TRBJ1-2
ASSDEYGYT
>TRBV20-1|NA|TRBJ2-5
SASNDRQETQY
>TRBV7-3|NA|TRBJ2-2
ASSPPRGSNTGELF
>TRBV30|TRBD1|TRBJ1-1
AWSASRYRGTDTEAF
>TRBV12-5|NA|TRBJ1-5
ASGLPFRGTEQPQH
>TRBV18|NA|TRBJ1-4
ASSPRTASDEKLF